The clone carrying this TCR beta chain was counted between two and nine times. No antigen is known for it. The CDR3 sequence is 12 residues long. The germline V gene has CDR1 SGHTA and CDR2 FQGNSA. V was shortened by 2 bases and J by 3 bases, with 5 bases between the two germline ends. Constant-segment primers served in 5'RACE that generated TCR alpha and TCR beta cDNA libraries bearing sample barcodes and UMIs. Using its own MiXCR run on the 5' RACE reads, TCRdb lists one record per CDR3 protein. The sample shows 500,000 to 650,000 distinct CDR3 sequences, about a fifth of them seen only once. The record originates from a study of T-cell memory formation after mild COVID-19. Study-wide results and limits: Pre-infection memory carried some responding clones, suggesting that cross-reactive memory joined. Among contracting clones, CD4+ were mainly CM/EM and CD8+ enriched in EMRA.

The receptor's source is an adult woman who had mild COVID-19 (a few samples of this study predate the infection). Cell type and time point are not known. The rearrangement uses TRBV7-2 and TRBJ2-7; D is ambiguous. Input material: PBMCs or a T cell subset sorted from them (not recorded which). As DNA, the CDR3 is TGTGCCAGCAGCTTATTCAACTACGAGCAGTACTTC. Its translation: CASSLFNYEQYF.